The clone carrying this TCR beta chain appeared a few times. Its antigen is unknown. TCRdb redid the calling of the 5' RACE reads with MiXCR, one entry per CDR3 protein. The repertoire consists of about 140,000 distinct CDR3 sequences, with roughly 34% occurring once and the leading ten covering about 6%. This entry comes from a study of CD8 T cells in ankylosing spondylitis. The CDR3 is 14 residues long. V lost 5 bases to trimming and J lost 8 bases, with 19 bases between them. The germline V gene has CDR1 SQVTM and CDR2 ANQGSEA. Notes on the study in general: Reactive arthritis synovial fluid and blood were previously reported to contain some motif variants. There was a TCR beta motif, made of eight highly homologous variants, that appeared characteristic of ankylosing spondylitis blood. Matched ankylosing spondylitis synovial fluid reportedly showed significant enrichment of disease-linked clones.

The gene calls are TRBV29-1 and TRBJ2-1, with D perhaps matching TRBD1 or TRBD2 (7 bases each). The clonotype was recovered from a male donor with ankylosing spondylitis. The specimen sequenced was synovial fluid, either unsorted or a sorted T cell fraction (not recorded which). The CDR3 spells CSVLVQGGQYEQFF. The CDR3 DNA is TGCAGCGTTTTGGTCCAGGGGGGGCAGTATGAGCAGTTCTTC.